Listed below are T cell receptor beta chains from one sample, sequenced in a study of identical twins. TCRdb re-called the 5' RACE reads with MiXCR, one entry per CDR3 protein. The sample includes a few hundred thousand distinct CDR3 sequences, approximately 9.6% of them seen just once. This same sample was also part of a study on yellow fever vaccine responses in identical twins.

Material: PBMCs. Receptor source: a woman between 18 and 29 years old in good health. CDR3s include the opening cysteine and the closing phenylalanine or tryptophan. The listing skips clone size in some rows; elsewhere it reads once, few, many or a size class.

>TRBJ2-5|-|TRBV4-1
CASSQEKVGTPGPTQYF
>TRBJ2-2|-|TRBV24-1
CATSDWGTGELFF
>TRBJ2-2|-|TRBV4-1
CASSQVPGTRGTGELFF
>TRBJ2-7|-|TRBV5-6
CASSGEDRAHEQYF
>TRBJ2-5|few|TRBV5-1
CASSLGLVAFMQETQYF
>TRBJ2-3|-|TRBV11-1
CASSLASGGRITDTQYF
>TRBJ2-7|few|TRBV3-1
CASSHLARAYEQYF
>TRBJ1-2|-|TRBV20-1
CSASKGVNGYTF
>TRBJ2-3|few|TRBV11-2
CASSSLGVQNTQYF
>TRBJ2-7|few|TRBV4-2
CASSQKTSGGLGEQYF
>TRBJ2-7|few|TRBV10-1
CASSHQAGLVYEQYF
>TRBJ2-1|few|TRBV6-4
CASSGKLADSYNEQFF
>TRBJ2-5|-|TRBV6-5
CASRQGVETQYF
>TRBJ2-3|many|TRBV6-4
CASSDSADQSTDTQYF
>TRBJ2-3|few|TRBV15
CATSRTGGTDTQYF
>TRBJ2-1|-|TRBV12-3/TRBV12-4
CASSKTSGVDNEQFF
>TRBJ2-5|few|TRBV20-1
CSARDEGFPQETQYF
>TRBJ2-3|-|TRBV10-3
CAISSEDTQYF
>TRBJ2-3|many|TRBV29-1
CSVDGQGGADTQYF
>TRBJ1-4|few|TRBV5-5
CASSSRTDINEKLFF
>TRBJ2-1|few|TRBV7-2
CASSLGYGAYNEQFF
>TRBJ2-3|-|TRBV3-1
CASCTRRLAGGPGDTQYF
>TRBJ2-5|few|TRBV11-2
CASSWTGIPAETQYF
>TRBJ2-1|-|TRBV12-3/TRBV12-4
CASSLRREGRHEQFF
>TRBJ2-7|-|TRBV4-3
CASSQDVASGLYEQYF
>TRBJ2-1|-|TRBV7-9
CASSYRGQNEQFF
>TRBJ1-2|few|TRBV11-2
CASRSTQGRSDGYTF
>TRBJ2-5|-|TRBV27
CASSFLSGGAQETQYF
>TRBJ2-3|-|TRBV29-1
CSAVAALSTDTQYF
>TRBJ2-1|many|TRBV5-1
CASSLVEYNEQFF
>TRBJ2-1|few|TRBV3-1
CASSPQDSEQFF
>TRBJ2-1|-|TRBV4-3
CASSQDTSGVYNEQFF
>TRBJ2-3|-|TRBV5-1
CASSLNQGPDTQYF
>TRBJ2-5|-|TRBV5-6
CASSLRNPEYQETQYF
>TRBJ1-2|few|TRBV4-2
CASTAQLANYGYTF
>TRBJ1-1|few|TRBV9
CASSVVGDDTEAFF
>TRBJ2-3|-|TRBV28
CASSSRDRDTQYF
>TRBJ1-2|many|TRBV10-3
CAISVAPTNYGYTF
>TRBJ2-3|many|TRBV6-1
CASSGRAGNTDTQYF
>TRBJ2-5|-|TRBV20-1
CSAPNQIWDRSRSGGETQYF
>TRBJ1-1|-|TRBV27
CASSLSGPEAFF
>TRBJ2-7|many|TRBV29-1
CSVVSMRSTGASYEQYF
>TRBJ2-7|-|TRBV5-1
CASSGTGDPDKSRYF
>TRBJ2-2|-|TRBV3-1
CASSKAETYTGELFF
>TRBJ2-1|-|TRBV10-3
CAISYSTSGSYNEQFF
>TRBJ2-7|many|TRBV12-3/TRBV12-4
CASSSSGDLAEQYF
>TRBJ2-1|once|TRBV7-9
CASSPWSSSVRDEQFF
>TRBJ2-1|-|TRBV11-2
CASSPNIISGTSGMNNEQFF
>TRBJ2-2|few|TRBV7-2
CASSEGSGGTGELFF
>TRBJ2-1|many|TRBV15
CATRTSGGLTYNEQFF
>TRBJ1-1|-|TRBV5-4
CASSAATVKQEAFF